The rows below give T cell receptor beta chains drawn from one sample of a study of OX40 agonist ivuxolimab in advanced cancers. TCRdb's table, derived via immunoSEQ multiplex PCR, lists solely in-frame clones and lacks some. In the table there are roughly 50,000 clones, over 70% of which are singletons. The sample in question was CD4+ or CD8+ T cells sorted from blood, obtained in a trial of the OX40 agonist ivuxolimab. The source is an adult with an advanced solid tumor such as melanoma, head and neck, liver or kidney cancer. The CDR3 runs from the conserved cysteine through the conserved F or W. A D gene is named only where the DNA matches it firmly. Size tells how often a clone was seen (once, few, many) or the class of an expanded clone, and some rows leave it out.

V	D	J	size	DNA	CDR3
TRBV30	-	TRBJ2-5	-	TGTGCCTGGAGAAGGCAAGAGACCCAGTACTTC	CAWRRQETQYF
TRBV7-9	-	TRBJ2-3	few	TGTGCCAGCAGAGGAAATGGCGCGACAGATACGCAGTATTTT	CASRGNGATDTQYF
TRBV4-1	-	TRBJ2-7	-	TGCGCCAGCAGCCAAGATTCGGAGCAGAAGCAGTACTTC	CASSQDSEQKQYF
TRBV19	-	TRBJ2-3	-	TGTGCCAGTACCGGCACAGATACGCAGTATTTT	CASTGTDTQYF
TRBV4-3	TRBD2	TRBJ2-2	-	TGCGCCAGCAGCCGAGGACTAGCGGGACGGACCGGGGAGCTGTTTTTT	CASSRGLAGRTGELFF
TRBV5-5	-	TRBJ1-2	-	TGTGCCAGCAGCTTGATGGGGTCTGGCTACACCTTC	CASSLMGSGYTF
TRBV7-2	TRBD2	TRBJ2-2	once	TGTGCCAGCAGCCGGGGGACTAGCGGGAGGGCCGGGGGCACCGGGGAGCTGTTTTTT	CASSRGTSGRAGGTGELFF
TRBV6-5	TRBD2	TRBJ2-5	-	TGTGCCAGCAGCAACCGCGGGGGTAGGGAAGAGACCCAGTACTTC	CASSNRGGREETQYF
TRBV5-5	-	TRBJ1-1	-	TGTGCCAGCAGCTTGGATCTGGGAACTTTCTTT	CASSLDLGTFF
TRBV7-9	TRBD2	TRBJ2-5	once	TGTGCCAGCAGCACCCTTAGCGGGCGCGGAGAGACCCAGTACTTC	CASSTLSGRGETQYF
TRBV18	TRBD1	TRBJ1-5	few	TGTGCCAGCTCACCATTAGCAGGGGGCGCGGGGCCCCAGCATTTT	CASSPLAGGAGPQHF
TRBV7-8	-	TRBJ1-5	-	TGTGCCAGCAGCTTAGCAAGGAGAGGGGTACGGAGCAATCAGCCCCAGCATTTT	CASSLARRGVRSNQPQHF
TRBV7-9	-	TRBJ2-7	-	TGTGCCAGCAGCTTAGGAGGACTGGAGCTCAACGAGCAGTACTTC	CASSLGGLELNEQYF
TRBV6-6	-	TRBJ2-3	-	TGTGCCAGCAGCATCATGGGTGGCACAGATACGCAGTATTTT	CASSIMGGTDTQYF
TRBV10-3	TRBD2	TRBJ2-3	-	TGTGCCATCAGTGAGTCTAGCGGGGGGGCAGATACGCAGTATTTT	CAISESSGGADTQYF
TRBV10-1	-	TRBJ2-5	-	TGCGCCAGCAGTACTAGCCGGGGGCATATACAAGAGACCCAGTACTTC	CASSTSRGHIQETQYF